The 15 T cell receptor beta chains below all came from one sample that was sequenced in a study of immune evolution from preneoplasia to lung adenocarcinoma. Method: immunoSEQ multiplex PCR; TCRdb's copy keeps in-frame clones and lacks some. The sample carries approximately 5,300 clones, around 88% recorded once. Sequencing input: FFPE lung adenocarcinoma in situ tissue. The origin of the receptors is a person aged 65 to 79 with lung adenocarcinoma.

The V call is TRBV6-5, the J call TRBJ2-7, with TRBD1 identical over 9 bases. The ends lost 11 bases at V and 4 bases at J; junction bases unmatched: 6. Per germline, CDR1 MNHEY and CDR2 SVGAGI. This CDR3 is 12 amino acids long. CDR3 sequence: CASGTGLYEQYF. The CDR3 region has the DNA TGTGCCTCCGGGACAGGGTTATACGAGCAGTACTTC.

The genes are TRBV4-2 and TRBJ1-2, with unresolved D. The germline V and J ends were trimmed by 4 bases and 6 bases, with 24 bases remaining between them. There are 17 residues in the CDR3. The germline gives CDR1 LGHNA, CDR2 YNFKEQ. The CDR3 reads CASSPLDPLDGADGYTF. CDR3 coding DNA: TGTGCCAGCAGCCCCTTGGACCCATTGGACGGAGCTGATGGCTACACCTTC.

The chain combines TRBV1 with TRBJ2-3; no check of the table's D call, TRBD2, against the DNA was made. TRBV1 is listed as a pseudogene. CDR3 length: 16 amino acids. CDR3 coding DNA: TGCACCAGCAGCCAGAGAGGGTCCCATGACACAGATACGCAGTATTTT. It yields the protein CTSSQRGSHDTDTQYF.

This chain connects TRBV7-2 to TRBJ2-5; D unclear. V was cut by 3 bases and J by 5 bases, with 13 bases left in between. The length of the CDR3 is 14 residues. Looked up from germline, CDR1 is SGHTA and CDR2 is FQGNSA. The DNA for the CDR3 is TGTGCCAGCAGCTTTAATGGGTACCGGGAGACCCAGTACTTC. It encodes CASSFNGYRETQYF.

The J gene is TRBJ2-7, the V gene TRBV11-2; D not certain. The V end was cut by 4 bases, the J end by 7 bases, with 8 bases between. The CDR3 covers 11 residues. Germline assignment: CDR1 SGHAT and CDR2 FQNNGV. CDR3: CASSSLGEQYF. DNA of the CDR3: TGTGCCAGCAGCTCGCTGGGGGAGCAGTACTTC.

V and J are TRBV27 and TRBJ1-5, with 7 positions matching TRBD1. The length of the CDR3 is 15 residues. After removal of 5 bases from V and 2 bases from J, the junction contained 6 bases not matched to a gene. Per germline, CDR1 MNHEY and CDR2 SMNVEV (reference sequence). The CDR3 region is CASSTHGQGNQPQHF. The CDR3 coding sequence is TGTGCCAGCAGTACGCACGGACAGGGCAATCAGCCCCAGCATTTT.

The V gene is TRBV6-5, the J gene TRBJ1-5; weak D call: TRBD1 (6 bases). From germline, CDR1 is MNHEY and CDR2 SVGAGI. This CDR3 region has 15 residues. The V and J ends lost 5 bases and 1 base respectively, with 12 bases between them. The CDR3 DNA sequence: TGTGCCAGCAGTCCGGTACAGGGAAGCAATCAGCCCCAGCATTTT. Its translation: CASSPVQGSNQPQHF.

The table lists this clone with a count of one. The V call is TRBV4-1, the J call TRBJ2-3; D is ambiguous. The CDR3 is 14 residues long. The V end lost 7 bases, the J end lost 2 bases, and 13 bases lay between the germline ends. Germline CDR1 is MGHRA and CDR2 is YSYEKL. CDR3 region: CASNRRVTTDTQYF. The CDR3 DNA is TGCGCCAGCAACCGCCGGGTCACCACAGATACGCAGTATTTT.

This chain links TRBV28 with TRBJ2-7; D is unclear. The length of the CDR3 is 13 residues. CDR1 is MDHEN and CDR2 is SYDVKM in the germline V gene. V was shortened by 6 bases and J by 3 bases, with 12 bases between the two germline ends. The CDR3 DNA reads TGTGCCAGCAGAACTCGGGCTGACTACGAGCAGTACTTC. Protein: CASRTRADYEQYF.

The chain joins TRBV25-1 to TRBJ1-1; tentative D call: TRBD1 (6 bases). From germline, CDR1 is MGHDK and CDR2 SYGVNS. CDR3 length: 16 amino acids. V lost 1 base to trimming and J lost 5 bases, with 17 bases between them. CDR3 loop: CASSESANRVYTEAFF. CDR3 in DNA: TGTGCCAGCAGTGAATCGGCCAACAGGGTGTATACTGAAGCTTTCTTT.

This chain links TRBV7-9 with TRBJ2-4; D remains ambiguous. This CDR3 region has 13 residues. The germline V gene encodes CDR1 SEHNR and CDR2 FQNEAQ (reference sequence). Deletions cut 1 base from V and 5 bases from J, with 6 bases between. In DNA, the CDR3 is TGTGCCAGCAGCTTAGGGGCCGAAAACATTCAGTACTTC. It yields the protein CASSLGAENIQYF. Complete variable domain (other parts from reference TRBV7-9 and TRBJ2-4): DTGVSQNPRHKITKRGQNVTFRCDPISEHNRLYWYRQTLGQGPEFLTYFQNEAQLEKSRLLSDRFSAERPKGSFSTLEIQRTEQGDSAMYLCASSLGAENIQYFGAGTRLSVL.

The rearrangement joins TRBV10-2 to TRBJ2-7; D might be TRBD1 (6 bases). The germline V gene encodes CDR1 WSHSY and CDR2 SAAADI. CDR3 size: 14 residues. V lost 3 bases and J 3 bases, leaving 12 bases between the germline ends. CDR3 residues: CASSDVGGSYEQYF. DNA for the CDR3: TGCGCCAGCAGTGACGTTGGGGGCAGCTACGAGCAGTACTTC.

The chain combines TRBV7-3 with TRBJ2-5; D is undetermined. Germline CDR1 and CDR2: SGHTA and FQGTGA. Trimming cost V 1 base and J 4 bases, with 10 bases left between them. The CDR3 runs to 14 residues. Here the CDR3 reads CASSLNGGTETQYF. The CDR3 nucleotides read TGTGCCAGCAGCTTAAATGGCGGTACAGAGACCCAGTACTTC. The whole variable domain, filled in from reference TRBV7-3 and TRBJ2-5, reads GAGVSQTPSNKVTEKGKYVELRCDPISGHTALYWYRQSLGQGPEFLIYFQGTGAADDSGLPNDRFFAVRPEGSVSTLKIQRTERGDSAVYLCASSLNGGTETQYFGPGTRLLVL.

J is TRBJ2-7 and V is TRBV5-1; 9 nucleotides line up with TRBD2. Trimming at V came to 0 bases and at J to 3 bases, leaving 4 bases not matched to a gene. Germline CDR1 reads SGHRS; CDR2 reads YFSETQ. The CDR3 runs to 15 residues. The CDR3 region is CASSLGASGIYEQYF. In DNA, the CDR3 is TGCGCCAGCAGCTTGGGCGCTAGCGGGATCTACGAGCAGTACTTC.

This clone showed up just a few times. The CDR3, as DNA: TGTGCCAGCAGTAGGGGCGGCCAAAATGAAAAACTGTTTTTT. Residues: CASSRGGQNEKLFF. This rearrangement joins TRBV27 to TRBJ1-4; perhaps TRBD1 as D (5 bases). Germline lookup yields CDR1 MNHEY and CDR2 SMNVEV (reference sequence). The CDR3 is 14 amino acids. The V and J ends lost 5 bases and 5 bases respectively, with 12 bases between them.